The 26 T cell receptor beta chains below all came from one sample that was sequenced in a study of vaccination and CD4 T cells after COVID-19. Treatment noted: approximately nine-day PBMC culture with coronavirus spike peptide pools or control peptides (ViraFEST assay). Cultured CD4+ T cells had their DNA profiled by the Oncomine TCR Beta short-read assay. A single record per CDR3 protein comes from TCRdb applying MiXCR to the PCR reads. The table has approximately 11,000 distinct CDR3 sequences, 25% to 35% seen once. Their target antigens are unknown. The sequenced material came from cultured CD4+ T cells from blood. Source of these receptors: a human donor with COVID-19.

This chain connects TRBV7-2 to TRBJ2-7, with a possible D match to TRBD2 (6 bases). Germline V gene data show CDR1 as SGHTA and CDR2 as FQGNSA. The CDR3 is made up of 13 amino acids. Between the trimmed V and J ends, which lost 2 bases and 3 bases, there was a span of 8 bases. Here the CDR3 DNA reads TGTGCCAGCAGCTTAAGGAGGGTCTACGAGCAGTACTTC. This gives the protein CASSLRRVYEQYF.

This clonotype turned up a few times. This sequence joins TRBV7-2 and TRBJ2-7; the match to TRBD1 covers 9 bases. V dropped 5 bases and J dropped 4; count of bases not matched to a gene: 9. CDR3 length: 15 amino acids. Germline CDR1 and CDR2: SGHTA and FQGNSA. The CDR3 DNA follows: TGTGCCAGCAGCGCCCAACAGGGGGCTTATTACGAGCAGTACTTC. Encoded protein: CASSAQQGAYYEQYF.

This clonotype was detected only a few times. J is TRBJ1-6 and V is TRBV25-1; TRBD1 aligns across 10 bases. The CDR3 is 15 residues long. After removal of 7 bases from V and 7 bases from J, the junction contained 7 bases not matched to a gene. CDR1 MGHDK and CDR2 SYGVNS come from the germline V gene. In nucleotides, the CDR3 is TGTGCCAGCACCCAGACAGGGGGCCAAAATTCACCCCTCCACTTT. It yields the protein CASTQTGGQNSPLHF.

The chain uses TRBV6-1 and TRBJ2-7, with TRBD1 matching 8 bases. The germline V gene encodes CDR1 MNHNS and CDR2 SASEGT. CDR3 length: 15 amino acids. J lost 4 bases, V lost 6 bases, and 11 bases had no gene match. The CDR3 nucleotides are TGTGCCAGCAGGAGGGAGACAGGGGCTTCGTACGAGCAGTACTTC. This gives the protein CASRRETGASYEQYF.

The V and J genes are TRBV20-1 and TRBJ2-3, with D possibly matching TRBD2 (5 bases). The CDR3 has 13 amino acids. Trimming left V 1 base short and J 2 bases short, with 7 bases between. Looked up from germline, CDR1 is DFQATT and CDR2 is SNEGSKA (reference sequence). The CDR3 nucleotides read TGCAGTGCTAGAGCGGGGTACACAGATACGCAGTATTTT. Translated, it gives CSARAGYTDTQYF.

This clonotype was counted a few times. V usage is TRBV11-3 and J usage is TRBJ1-3; D is ambiguous. V was clipped by 1 base and J by 0 bases, with 4 bases between them. The CDR3 spans 14 residues. Germline-derived CDR1 and CDR2 are SGHNT and YENEEA. Here the CDR3 reads CASSLADSGNTIYF. As DNA, the CDR3 is TGTGCCAGCAGCTTAGCCGACTCTGGAAACACCATATATTTT.

A few counts support this clonotype. Relative to the germline gene, one junction end is altered; a read error may explain this. The chain is built from TRBV2 and TRBJ2-7; TRBD1 matches 9 bases. CDR3 size: 14 residues. Germline lookup yields CDR1 SNHLY and CDR2 FYNNEI. CDR3 sequence reads: CASGIQQGALLSDF. The CDR3 DNA reads TGTGCCAGCGGAATACAACAGGGGGCGCTACTGTCGGACTTC.

V gene TRBV5-4 combines with J gene TRBJ2-5; D unresolved. Germline V CDR1 and CDR2: SGHNT, YYREEE (reference sequence). The CDR3 spans 14 residues. Trimming shortened V by 4 bases and J by 0 bases, and 10 bases separated the two germline ends. This CDR3 reads CASSEVRYQETQYF. CDR3 nucleotide sequence: TGTGCCAGCAGCGAGGTGAGGTACCAAGAGACCCAGTACTTC.

The chain combines TRBV27 with TRBJ2-5; D is perhaps TRBD2 (7 bases). Trimming left V 3 bases short and J 7 bases short, with 18 bases between. CDR1 is MNHEY, CDR2 SMNVEV, per germline (reference sequence). The CDR3 length is 15 residues. The chain's CDR3 is CASSFVGGGLGTQYF. CDR3 nucleotides: TGTGCCAGCAGTTTTGTGGGGGGCGGACTAGGGACCCAGTACTTC.

The CDR3 sequence: CASSAQFNQPQHF. The CDR3 nucleotides are TGTGCCAGCAGTGCACAGTTCAATCAGCCCCAGCATTTT. The V gene is TRBV28, the J gene TRBJ1-5; no clear D. The germline CDR1 and CDR2 sequences are MDHEN and SYDVKM. The CDR3 spans 13 residues. The V end lost 5 bases, the J end lost 3 bases, and 8 bases lay between the germline ends. Filled out from reference TRBV28 and TRBJ1-5, the complete variable domain reads DVKVTQSSRYLVKRTGEKVFLECVQDMDHENMFWYRQDPGLGLRLIYFSYDVKMKEKGDIPEGYSVSREKKERFSLILESASTNQTSMYLCASSAQFNQPQHFGDGTRLSIL.

This clonotype was counted only a few times. The chain couples TRBV24-1 to TRBJ2-3; D is possibly TRBD1 (5 bases). V dropped 0 bases and J dropped 0 bases, with 12 bases sitting between them. This CDR3 comprises 17 residues. Germline CDR1 is KGHDR and CDR2 is SFDVKD. In DNA form, the CDR3 reads TGTGCCACCAGTGATTTGCCAGGACAACCTAGCACAGATACGCAGTATTTT. It yields the protein CATSDLPGQPSTDTQYF.

The V gene is TRBV7-2, the J gene TRBJ1-2; TRBD1 aligns across 8 bases. The CDR3 extends over 16 amino acids. Germline V gene data show CDR1 as SGHTA and CDR2 as FQGNSA. Losses at the gene ends were 4 bases for V and 5 bases for J; bases not matched to a gene: 12. CDR3 bases: TGTGCCAGCAGCTCCTCCAGCGGGACAGGAGGATATGGCTACACCTTC. This sequence encodes CASSSSSGTGGYGYTF. The whole variable domain, remainder taken from reference TRBV7-2 and TRBJ1-2, is GAGVSQSPSNKVTEKGKDVELRCDPISGHTALYWYRQSLGQGLEFLIYFQGNSAPDKSGLPSDRFSAERTGGSVSTLTIQRTQQEDSAVYLCASSSSSGTGGYGYTFGSGTRLTVV.

This clonotype was seen a handful of times. This sequence joins TRBV12-3 or TRBV12-4 and TRBJ1-2; TRBD1 is a possible D gene (5 bases). This CDR3 has 13 residues. V lost 6 bases and J 8 bases, leaving 16 bases between the germline ends. CDR3 sequence reads: CASSLRGVQGYTF. Here the CDR3 DNA reads TGTGCCAGCAGCCTGCGGGGGGTTCAAGGCTACACCTTC.

This clonotype ranks as medium-sized. The chain employs TRBV7-2 and TRBJ1-6, with TRBD1 as a possible D gene (5 bases). The V gene's germline CDR1 is SGHTA and CDR2 FQGNSA. This CDR3 has 13 amino acids. V lost 3 bases and J lost 10, with 10 bases in between. This CDR3 reads CASSFGRGSPLHF. CDR3 DNA sequence: TGTGCCAGCAGCTTCGGTAGGGGCTCACCCCTCCACTTT.

The chain joins TRBV7-2 to TRBJ2-5, with D perhaps TRBD1 or TRBD2 (5 bases each). V lost 5 bases and J 2 bases, leaving 15 bases between the germline ends. The CDR3 covers 15 residues. Germline V gene data show CDR1 as SGHTA and CDR2 as FQGNSA. DNA of the CDR3: TGTGCCAGCAGCCGTGGGGGTGTGGGGCAAGAGACCCAGTACTTC. Its protein product is CASSRGGVGQETQYF.

V is TRBV6-1 and J is TRBJ2-5, with 7 nucleotides matching TRBD1. The germline gives CDR1 MNHNS, CDR2 SASEGT. This CDR3 comprises 13 residues. Trimming at V came to 8 bases and at J to 1 base, leaving 4 bases not matched to a gene. The CDR3 region is CASSGQLQETQYF. The CDR3 DNA follows: TGTGCCAGCTCGGGACAGCTCCAAGAGACCCAGTACTTC.

This chain joins TRBV7-9 and TRBJ1-2; no clear D gene. The germline V gene has CDR1 SEHNR and CDR2 FQNEAQ (reference sequence). The CDR3 covers 11 residues. Trimming removed 1 base from V and 8 bases from J, with 5 bases in between. CDR3 region: CASSLVWGYTF. In DNA, the CDR3 is TGTGCCAGCAGCTTAGTATGGGGCTACACCTTC.

This clonotype was recorded once. V usage is TRBV7-6 and J usage is TRBJ2-2; D gene uncertain. This CDR3 has 14 amino acids. V shed 1 base and J shed 4 bases, with 7 bases lying between them. Per germline, CDR1 SGHVS and CDR2 FNYEAQ. CDR3 sequence (DNA): TGTGCCAGCAGCTTAGATCGTAGCACCGGGGAGCTGTTTTTT. Translated: CASSLDRSTGELFF. Supplemented by reference TRBV7-6 and TRBJ2-2, the full variable domain reads GAGVSQSPRYKVTKRGQDVALRCDPISGHVSLYWYRQALGQGPEFLTYFNYEAQQDKSGLPNDRFSAERPEGSISTLTIQRTEQRDSAMYRCASSLDRSTGELFFGEGSRLTVL.

The chain employs TRBV20-1 and TRBJ2-5, with 13 bases lining up with TRBD2. CDR1 is DFQATT and CDR2 is SNEGSKA in the germline V gene (reference sequence). The CDR3 is 17 residues long. V shed 0 bases and J 5 bases; nucleotides not matched to a gene: 9. CDR3 DNA: TGCAGTGCTAGAGACGGACTAGCGGGGGCCGGTAGTGAGACCCAGTACTTC. This gives the protein CSARDGLAGAGSETQYF.

A few counts support this clonotype. The chain has TRBV2 and TRBJ1-5; 7 bases are a match to TRBD1. The V and J ends lost 4 bases and 2 bases, in that order; junction bases with no gene match: 5. This CDR3 contains 15 residues. CDR1 is SNHLY and CDR2 is FYNNEI in the germline V gene. This CDR3 reads CASSGDRAGNQPQHF. CDR3 in DNA: TGTGCCAGCAGTGGTGACAGGGCGGGCAATCAGCCCCAGCATTTT. Combining the CDR3 with reference TRBV2 and TRBJ1-5 gives the whole variable domain EPEVTQTPSHQVTQMGQEVILRCVPISNHLYFYWYRQILGQKVEFLVSFYNNEISEKSEIFDDQFSVERPDGSNFTLKIRSTKLEDSAMYFCASSGDRAGNQPQHFGDGTRLSIL.

This clonotype was seen only a few times. The gene calls are TRBV11-3 and TRBJ2-1, with TRBD1 identical over 9 bases. Germline CDR1 and CDR2: SGHNT and YENEEA. This CDR3 contains 15 residues. V was pared by 0 bases and J by 7 bases, with 4 bases of the junction left unmatched. The CDR3 bases are TGTGCCAGCAGCTTAGAAGGGACAGGGAGAAATGAGCAGTTCTTC. Amino acids: CASSLEGTGRNEQFF.

The chain employs TRBV7-2 and TRBJ2-5; D is possibly TRBD1 or TRBD2 (5 bases each). Germline-derived CDR1 and CDR2 are SGHTA and FQGNSA. V lost 5 bases and J lost 0, with 13 bases in between. This CDR3 has 15 residues. CDR3 amino acids: CASSQGRGYQETQYF. Written as DNA, the CDR3 is TGTGCCAGCAGCCAGGGACGGGGATACCAAGAGACCCAGTACTTC. Using reference TRBV7-2 and TRBJ2-5 for the parts outside the CDR3, the full variable domain is GAGVSQSPSNKVTEKGKDVELRCDPISGHTALYWYRQSLGQGLEFLIYFQGNSAPDKSGLPSDRFSAERTGGSVSTLTIQRTQQEDSAVYLCASSQGRGYQETQYFGPGTRLLVL.

The chain joins TRBV2 to TRBJ2-5, with D tentatively TRBD2 (7 bases). The CDR3 is 13 residues long. V lost 10 bases and J 5 bases, leaving 17 bases between the germline ends. Germline assignment: CDR1 SNHLY and CDR2 FYNNEI. CDR3 DNA sequence: TGTGCCACCGCAGGCGGGGGCCGGGAGACCCAGTACTTC. Residues: CATAGGGRETQYF. The full variable domain, in which reference TRBV2 and TRBJ2-5 provide the parts outside the CDR3, is EPEVTQTPSHQVTQMGQEVILRCVPISNHLYFYWYRQILGQKVEFLVSFYNNEISEKSEIFDDQFSVERPDGSNFTLKIRSTKLEDSAMYFCATAGGGRETQYFGPGTRLLVL.

This clonotype is judged medium-sized (0.01 to 0.1%). The chain links TRBV15 to TRBJ1-2; D remains unclear. This CDR3 has 12 amino acids. Germline CDR1 is LNHNV and CDR2 is YYDKDF (reference sequence). Trimming left V 4 bases short and J 10 bases short, with 13 bases between. The CDR3 nucleotides read TGTGCCACCAGCATGGAGAGGGTACACTACACCTTC. Amino acid sequence: CATSMERVHYTF.

CDR3 bases: TGTGCCAGCAGCCAAGATAGGAGTAGCGGGGGAGAAAATGAGCAGTTCTTC. This encodes CASSQDRSSGGENEQFF. The chain has TRBV4-2 and TRBJ2-1; the match to TRBD2 covers 9 bases. This CDR3 is built from 17 residues. Germline assignment: CDR1 LGHNA and CDR2 YNFKEQ. V gave up 0 bases and J gave up 7 bases; unmatched junction bases: 10.

The chain carries TRBV10-3 and TRBJ2-3; TRBD2 might be the D (7 bases). CDR3 length equals 15 residues. Trimming shortened V by 10 bases and J by 4 bases, and 21 bases separated the two germline ends. The V gene's germline CDR1 is ENHRY and CDR2 SYGVKD. The CDR3 loop reads CATISGRGAPDTQYF. The DNA for the CDR3 is TGTGCCACCATATCTGGACGGGGGGCCCCAGATACGCAGTATTTT.